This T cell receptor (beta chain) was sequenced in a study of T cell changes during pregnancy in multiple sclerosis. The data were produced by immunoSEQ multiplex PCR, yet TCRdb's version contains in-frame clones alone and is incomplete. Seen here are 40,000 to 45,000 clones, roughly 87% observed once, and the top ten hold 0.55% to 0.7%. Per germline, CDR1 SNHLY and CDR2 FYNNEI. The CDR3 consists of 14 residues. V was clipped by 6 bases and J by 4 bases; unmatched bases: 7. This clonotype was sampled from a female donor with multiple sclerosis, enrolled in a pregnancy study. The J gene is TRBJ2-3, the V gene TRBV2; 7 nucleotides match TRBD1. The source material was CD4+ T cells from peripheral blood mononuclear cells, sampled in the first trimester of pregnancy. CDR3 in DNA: TGTGCCAGCAGACCAGGGGGATATCCAGATACGCAGTATTTT. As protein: CASRPGGYPDTQYF.